These T cell receptor beta chains were read from a single sample in a study of shared clonotypes between healthy human individuals. Assay used: immunoSEQ multiplex PCR; TCRdb lists only in-frame clones, some missing. The repertoire consists of about 2.1 million clones, with just under 95% occurring once and the leading ten covering about 1.7%. The source material was naive CD8+ T cells from PBMCs. Every receptor here comes from a young man in good health. Some clones in this sample may be carry-over from other donors' samples. The CDR3 runs from the conserved cysteine through the conserved F or W. Fields, in order: V gene, D gene, CDR3 length, J gene, clone size, CDR3 protein, CDR3 DNA. D genes are given only for firm matches. Expanded clones get a size class; other rows say once, few or many, or leave the size out.

TRBV7-9	-	12	TRBJ2-5	-	CASSPPPGTQYF	TGTGCCAGCAGCCCTCCCCCGGGGACCCAGTACTTC
TRBV7-2	TRBD1	16	TRBJ2-7	-	CASSLVGQGRSREQYF	TGTGCCAGCAGCTTAGTCGGACAGGGTCGTTCTCGGGAGCAGTACTTC
TRBV6-5	-	12	TRBJ2-7	-	CASSPIRHEQYF	TGTGCCAGCAGCCCTATCCGCCACGAGCAGTACTTC
TRBV4-1	TRBD1	14	TRBJ1-2	-	CASSPRDRTYGYTF	TGCGCCAGCAGCCCCCGGGACAGGACCTATGGCTACACCTTC
TRBV13	TRBD1	16	TRBJ1-1	once	CASSPRQGEGTAEAFF	TGTGCCAGCAGCCCAAGACAGGGGGAGGGTACTGCTGAAGCTTTCTTT
TRBV7-8	TRBD2	16	TRBJ2-3	-	CASSHLLAGSTDTQYF	TGTGCCAGCAGCCATCTACTAGCGGGTAGCACAGATACGCAGTATTTT
TRBV11-2	TRBD1	17	TRBJ2-7	-	CASSHEAGTESSYEQYF	TGTGCCAGCAGCCACGAAGCCGGGACAGAAAGCTCCTACGAGCAGTACTTC
TRBV28	TRBD2	16	TRBJ2-1	once	CASSVAKTSGGNEQFF	TGTGCCAGCAGTGTCGCCAAGACTAGCGGGGGCAATGAGCAGTTCTTC
TRBV7-8	-	13	TRBJ2-1	-	CASSLARGNEQFF	TGTGCCAGCAGCTTAGCGCGCGGTAATGAGCAGTTCTTC
TRBV9	-	17	TRBJ2-5	-	CASSHGQGTSYQETQYF	TGTGCCAGCAGCCATGGCCAGGGAACTTCGTACCAAGAGACCCAGTACTTC
TRBV7-2	TRBD2	15	TRBJ2-7	-	CASSLRTSGVYEQYF	TGTGCCAGCAGCTTACGGACTAGCGGGGTCTACGAGCAGTACTTC
TRBV28	-	14	TRBJ1-1	once	CASTLRGLNTEAFF	TGTGCCAGCACACTAAGGGGTTTGAACACTGAAGCTTTCTTT
TRBV7-8	TRBD1	18	TRBJ2-2	-	CASSLGGTGVLLVGELFF	TGTGCCAGCAGCCTGGGAGGGACAGGGGTTTTGTTAGTCGGGGAGCTGTTTTTT